The present entry profiles one T cell receptor (beta chain) with its context. This specimen comes from a study of cytomegalovirus exposure and HLA in healthy donors. The germline CDR1 and CDR2 sequences are LNHDA and SQIVND (reference sequence). V gave up 8 bases and J gave up 7 bases; unmatched junction bases: 12. CDR3 length equals 15 residues. The PCR had 60 Vbeta and 13 Jbeta primers. TCRdb's copy holds only in-frame clones and misses some; the assay was immunoSEQ multiplex PCR. The table records more than 80,000 clones, roughly three quarters of them present only once. The source of this sequence is an older woman in good health and CMV-seropositive. The rearrangement joins TRBV19 to TRBJ2-1, with TRBD2 matching over 9 bases. The material sequenced was PBMCs. The CDR3 here is CASAYFAGGGNEQFF. In DNA, the CDR3 is TGTGCCAGTGCCTATTTCGCGGGAGGGGGAAATGAGCAGTTCTTC. The whole variable domain, remainder taken from reference TRBV19 and TRBJ2-1, is DGGITQSPKYLFRKEGQNVTLSCEQNLNHDAMYWYRQDPGQGLRLIYYSQIVNDFQKGDIAEGYSVSREKKESFPLTVTSAQKNPTAFYLCASAYFAGGGNEQFFGPGTRLTVL.